These T cell receptor beta chains were read from a single sample in a study of OX40 agonist ivuxolimab in advanced cancers. The assay was immunoSEQ multiplex PCR, and TCRdb's table has in-frame clones only and misses some. The sample consists of just under 80,000 clones, 75% to 90% of them appearing once. Here the sequenced sample was CD4+ or CD8+ T cells sorted from blood, taken in a trial of the OX40 agonist ivuxolimab. The receptors were gathered from an adult with an advanced solid tumor such as melanoma, head and neck, liver or kidney cancer. CDR3s include the opening cysteine and the closing phenylalanine or tryptophan. Each record gives: J gene, V gene, clone size, CDR3 protein. Size is omitted from some rows. Given values are once, few, many or a class for expanded clones.

>TRBJ1-1|TRBV12-5|NA
CASGLVQVANTEAFF
>TRBJ2-5|TRBV5-4|NA
CASSSTGVQETQYF
>TRBJ1-5|TRBV18|NA
CASSPQGDKAQHF
>TRBJ2-7|TRBV6-5|NA
CASSYYGSGGVEQYF
>TRBJ1-1|TRBV10-3|NA
CAISGTGAEAFF
>TRBJ2-1|TRBV25-1|NA
CASSGGGYEQFF
>TRBJ2-1|TRBV4-1|NA
CASSQEGSGMAGGMNEQFF
>TRBJ2-2|TRBV14|NA
CASSQGLGTGELFF
>TRBJ1-2|TRBV6-5|NA
CASTKDPNTVYGYTF
>TRBJ1-1|TRBV30|few
CAWSTGVNTEAFF
>TRBJ2-7|TRBV10-3|NA
CATGGTSGSYEQYF
>TRBJ1-1|TRBV30|NA
CAWSSRDSWGTEAFF
>TRBJ2-1|TRBV25-1|NA
CASRDGQGAAEQFF
>TRBJ1-1|TRBV11-2|NA
CASSPSVGEAVHGFF
>TRBJ2-1|TRBV29-1|NA
CSIGQGLDEQFF
>TRBJ2-7|TRBV11-3|NA
CASTTSGGLSSYEQYF
>TRBJ1-5|TRBV30|NA
CAWSHGGGNQPQHF
>TRBJ2-3|TRBV10-1|NA
CASSESWPGGRGDTQYF
>TRBJ1-3|TRBV19|NA
CASARVLSGNTIYF
>TRBJ2-5|TRBV11-3|NA
CASSLDNRGETQYF
>TRBJ2-7|TRBV19|few
CASSNRDLRGEQYF
>TRBJ2-3|TRBV5-6|once
CASSLRGGQGTDTQYF
>TRBJ2-2|TRBV9|NA
CASSVGLAANTGELFF
>TRBJ1-4|TRBV30|NA
CAWSVGILATNEKLFF
>TRBJ2-7|TRBV30|NA
CAWSVGGVVPEQYF
>TRBJ2-5|TRBV5-1|NA
CASSPIKYQETQYF
>TRBJ2-7|TRBV6-5|NA
CASSYGTGVHEQYF
>TRBJ1-2|TRBV27|NA
CASSGEANYGYTF
>TRBJ2-7|TRBV9|once
CASSSQREGYEQYF
>TRBJ1-2|TRBV5-1|many
CASSADTLLGYTF
>TRBJ1-6|TRBV5-6|NA
CASSLRAIAGSPLHF
>TRBJ1-5|TRBV7-2|NA
CASSLGGVSNQPQHF
>TRBJ1-3|TRBV7-8|NA
CASSLGVFSGNTIYF
>TRBJ2-7|TRBV18|NA
CASSPRRESSYEQYF
>TRBJ2-7|TRBV5-1|NA
CASSLGHTGYEQYF
>TRBJ2-1|TRBV25-1|NA
CASTGGTDYNEQFF
>TRBJ2-3|TRBV7-9|NA
CASSRGVTDTQYF
>TRBJ2-3|TRBV5-8|NA
CASSLSGSLTDTQYF
>TRBJ2-5|TRBV6-5|NA
CASSYSKKQGQETQYF
>TRBJ2-3|TRBV11-2|NA
CASSLGQGRDTQYF
>TRBJ1-2|TRBV29-1|once
CSVEPTGSSGYTF